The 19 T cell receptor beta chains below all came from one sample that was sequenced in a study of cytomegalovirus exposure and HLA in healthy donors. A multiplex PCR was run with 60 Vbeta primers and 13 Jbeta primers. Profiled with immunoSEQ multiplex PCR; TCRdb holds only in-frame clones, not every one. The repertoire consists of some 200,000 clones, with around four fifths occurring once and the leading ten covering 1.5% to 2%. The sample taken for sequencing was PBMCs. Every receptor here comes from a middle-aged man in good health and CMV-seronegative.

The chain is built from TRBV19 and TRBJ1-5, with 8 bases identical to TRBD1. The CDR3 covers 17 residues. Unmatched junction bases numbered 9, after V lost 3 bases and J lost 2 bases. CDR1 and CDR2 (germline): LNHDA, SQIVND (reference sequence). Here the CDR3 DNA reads TGTGCCAGTAGTATGGTCAGGGGGCGCGGTGGCAATCAGCCCCAGCATTTT. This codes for CASSMVRGRGGNQPQHF.

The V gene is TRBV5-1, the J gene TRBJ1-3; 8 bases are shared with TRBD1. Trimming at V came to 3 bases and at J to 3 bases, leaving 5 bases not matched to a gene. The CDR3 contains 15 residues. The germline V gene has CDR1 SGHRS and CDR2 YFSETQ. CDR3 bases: TGCGCCAGCAGCTCTACAGGGGGAGGTGGAAACACCATATATTTT. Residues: CASSSTGGGGNTIYF.

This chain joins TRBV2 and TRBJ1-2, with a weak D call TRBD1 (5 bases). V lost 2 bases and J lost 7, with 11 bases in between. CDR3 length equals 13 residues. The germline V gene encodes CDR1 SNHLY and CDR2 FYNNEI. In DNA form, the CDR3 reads TGTGCCAGCAGTGAATGGGGCTGGATTGGCTACACCTTC. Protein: CASSEWGWIGYTF.

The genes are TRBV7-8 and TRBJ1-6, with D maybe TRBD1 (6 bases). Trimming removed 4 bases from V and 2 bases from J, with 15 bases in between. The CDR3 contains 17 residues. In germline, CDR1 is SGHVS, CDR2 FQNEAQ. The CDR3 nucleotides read TGTGCCAGCAGCTCGACCGACAGGATGACCTATAATTCACCCCTCCACTTT. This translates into CASSSTDRMTYNSPLHF.

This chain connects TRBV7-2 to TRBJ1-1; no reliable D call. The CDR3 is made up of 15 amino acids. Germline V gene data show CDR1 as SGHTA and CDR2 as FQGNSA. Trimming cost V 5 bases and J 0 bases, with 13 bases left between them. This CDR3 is CASSDLAGLNTEAFF. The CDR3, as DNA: TGTGCCAGCAGCGATCTAGCAGGACTGAACACTGAAGCTTTCTTT.

The CDR3 is CASSPSAGRGMDTQYF. The CDR3 DNA reads as TGTGCCAGCAGCCCCTCTGCGGGGAGGGGTATGGATACGCAGTATTTT. The chain has TRBV7-2 and TRBJ2-3, with 7 bases aligning to TRBD2. CDR3 length equals 16 residues. V shed 5 bases and J 6 bases; nucleotides not matched to a gene: 14. Germline-derived CDR1 and CDR2 are SGHTA and FQGNSA.

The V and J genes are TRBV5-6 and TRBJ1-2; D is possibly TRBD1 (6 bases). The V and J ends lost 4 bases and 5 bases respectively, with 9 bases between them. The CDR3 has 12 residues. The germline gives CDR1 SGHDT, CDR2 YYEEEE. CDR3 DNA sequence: TGTGCCAGCAGCACCGGACAGTATGGCTACACCTTC. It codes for CASSTGQYGYTF.

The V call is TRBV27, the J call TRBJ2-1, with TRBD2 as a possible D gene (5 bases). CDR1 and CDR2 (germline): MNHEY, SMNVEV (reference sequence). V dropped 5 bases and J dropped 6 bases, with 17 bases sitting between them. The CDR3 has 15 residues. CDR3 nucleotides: TGTGCCAGCAGTCGGCGGCTGGGGAGCATCAATGAGCAGTTCTTC. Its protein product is CASSRRLGSINEQFF.

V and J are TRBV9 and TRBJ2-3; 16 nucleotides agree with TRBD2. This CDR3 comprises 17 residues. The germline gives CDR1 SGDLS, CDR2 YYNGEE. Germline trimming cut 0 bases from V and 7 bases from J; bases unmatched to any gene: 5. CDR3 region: CASSVAGTSGGAHTQYF. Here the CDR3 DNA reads TGTGCCAGCAGCGTAGCCGGGACTAGCGGGGGGGCCCATACGCAGTATTTT.

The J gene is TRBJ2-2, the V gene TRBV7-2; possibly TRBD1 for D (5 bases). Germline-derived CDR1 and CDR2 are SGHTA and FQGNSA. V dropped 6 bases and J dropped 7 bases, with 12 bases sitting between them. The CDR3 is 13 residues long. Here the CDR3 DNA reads TGTGCCAGCAGAACGGCTCAGGGCGGGGAGCTGTTTTTT. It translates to CASRTAQGGELFF.

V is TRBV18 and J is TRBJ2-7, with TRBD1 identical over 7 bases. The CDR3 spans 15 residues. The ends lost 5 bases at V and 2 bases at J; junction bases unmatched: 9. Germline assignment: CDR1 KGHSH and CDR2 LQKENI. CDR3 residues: CASSAGITGAYEQYF. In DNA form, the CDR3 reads TGTGCCAGCTCAGCCGGGATAACAGGGGCCTACGAGCAGTACTTC.

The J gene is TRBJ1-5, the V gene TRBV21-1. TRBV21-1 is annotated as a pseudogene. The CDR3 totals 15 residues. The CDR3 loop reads CASSKRGPCNQPQHF. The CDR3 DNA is TGTGCCAGCAGCAAACGAGGTCCGTGCAATCAGCCCCAGCATTTT.

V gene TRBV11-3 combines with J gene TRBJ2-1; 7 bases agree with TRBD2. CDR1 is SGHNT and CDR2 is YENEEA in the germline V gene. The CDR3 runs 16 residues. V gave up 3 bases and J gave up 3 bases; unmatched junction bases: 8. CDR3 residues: CASSFGRAGRYNEQFF. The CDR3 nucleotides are TGTGCCAGCAGCTTCGGACGAGCGGGGCGCTACAATGAGCAGTTCTTC.

The CDR3 DNA is TGTGCCAGCAGCTTGTATAGAAGGGGGGGGGCGAGTCCCCAGTACTTC. Translation: CASSLYRRGGASPQYF. This rearrangement joins TRBV7-6 to TRBJ2-5, with a weak D call TRBD2 (7 bases). Trimming removed 3 bases at V and 9 bases at J, with 23 bases between. There are 16 residues in the CDR3. CDR1 and CDR2 (germline): SGHVS, FNYEAQ. Full variable domain (rest looked up from reference TRBV7-6 and TRBJ2-5): GAGVSQSPRYKVTKRGQDVALRCDPISGHVSLYWYRQALGQGPEFLTYFNYEAQQDKSGLPNDRFSAERPEGSISTLTIQRTEQRDSAMYRCASSLYRRGGASPQYFGPGTRLLVL.

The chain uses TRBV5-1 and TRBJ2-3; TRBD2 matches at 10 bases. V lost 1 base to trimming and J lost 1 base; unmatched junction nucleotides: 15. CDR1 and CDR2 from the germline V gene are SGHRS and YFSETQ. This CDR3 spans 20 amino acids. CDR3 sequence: CASSLWGGGLADGGTDTQYF. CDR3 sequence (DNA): TGCGCCAGCAGCTTGTGGGGGGGAGGACTAGCGGATGGGGGCACAGATACGCAGTATTTT.

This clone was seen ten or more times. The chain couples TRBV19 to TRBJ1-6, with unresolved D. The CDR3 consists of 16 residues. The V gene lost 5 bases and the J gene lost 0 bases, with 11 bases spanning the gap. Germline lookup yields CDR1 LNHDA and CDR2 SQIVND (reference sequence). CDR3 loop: CASSLNRDSYNSPLHF. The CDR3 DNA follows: TGTGCCAGTAGTCTAAACCGGGACTCCTATAATTCACCCCTCCACTTT.

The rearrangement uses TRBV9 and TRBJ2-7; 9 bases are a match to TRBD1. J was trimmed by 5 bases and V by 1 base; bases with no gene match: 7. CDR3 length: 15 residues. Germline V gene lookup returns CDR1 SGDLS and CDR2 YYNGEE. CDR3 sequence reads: CASSVLGQGTHEQYF. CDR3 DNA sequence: TGTGCCAGCAGCGTATTAGGACAGGGGACCCACGAGCAGTACTTC.

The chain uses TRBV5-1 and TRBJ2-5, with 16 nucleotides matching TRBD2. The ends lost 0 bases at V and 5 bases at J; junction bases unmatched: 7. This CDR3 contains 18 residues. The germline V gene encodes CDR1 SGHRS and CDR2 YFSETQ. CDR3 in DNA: TGCGCCAGCAGCTTGGTGGGGACTAGCGGGAGGGCCCACGAGACCCAGTACTTC. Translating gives CASSLVGTSGRAHETQYF. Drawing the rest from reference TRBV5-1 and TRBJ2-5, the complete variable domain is KAGVTQTPRYLIKTRGQQVTLSCSPISGHRSVSWYQQTPGQGLQFLFEYFSETQRNKGNFPGRFSGRQFSNSRSEMNVSTLELGDSALYLCASSLVGTSGRAHETQYFGPGTRLLVL.

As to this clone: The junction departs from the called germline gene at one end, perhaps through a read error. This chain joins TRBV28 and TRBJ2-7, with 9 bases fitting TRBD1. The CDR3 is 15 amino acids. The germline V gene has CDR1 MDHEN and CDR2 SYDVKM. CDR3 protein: CAGSFPRTGEYEQYF. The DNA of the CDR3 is TGTGCCGGCAGTTTTCCCCGGACAGGGGAGTACGAGCAGTACTTC.